The 2 T cell receptor beta chains reported below all come from one sample, sequenced in a study of CD8 T cells in Susac syndrome. Random-hexamer reverse transcription was applied to 0.5 to 1 ug RNA. TCRdb reanalysed the immunoSEQ multiplex PCR reads using MiXCR and keeps one entry per CDR3 protein. The sample lists more than 80,000 distinct CDR3 sequences, approximately 94% occurring once. The specimen was CD8+ T cells from PBMCs. Receptors originate from a human donor with Susac syndrome.

This sequence joins TRBV23-1 and TRBJ1-1; 8 nucleotides align to TRBD1. TRBV23-1 is identified as an open reading frame with a role that is uncertain. With V trimmed by 5 bases and J by 0 bases, 8 bases remained unmatched. The CDR3 is 16 amino acids. The CDR3 nucleotides are TGCGCCAGCAGTTCTCCCCAGGGGGCGGTGAACACTGAAGCTTTCTTT. Translated, it gives CASSSPQGAVNTEAFF.

The rearrangement joins TRBV12-3 or TRBV12-4 to TRBJ2-5; 9 bases agree with TRBD1. Trimming at V came to 6 bases and at J to 0 bases, leaving 8 bases not matched to a gene. The CDR3 runs to 16 residues. CDR3 loop: CASSPRQGEDQETQYF. The CDR3 DNA is TGTGCCAGCAGCCCTAGACAGGGGGAAGACCAAGAGACCCAGTACTTC.